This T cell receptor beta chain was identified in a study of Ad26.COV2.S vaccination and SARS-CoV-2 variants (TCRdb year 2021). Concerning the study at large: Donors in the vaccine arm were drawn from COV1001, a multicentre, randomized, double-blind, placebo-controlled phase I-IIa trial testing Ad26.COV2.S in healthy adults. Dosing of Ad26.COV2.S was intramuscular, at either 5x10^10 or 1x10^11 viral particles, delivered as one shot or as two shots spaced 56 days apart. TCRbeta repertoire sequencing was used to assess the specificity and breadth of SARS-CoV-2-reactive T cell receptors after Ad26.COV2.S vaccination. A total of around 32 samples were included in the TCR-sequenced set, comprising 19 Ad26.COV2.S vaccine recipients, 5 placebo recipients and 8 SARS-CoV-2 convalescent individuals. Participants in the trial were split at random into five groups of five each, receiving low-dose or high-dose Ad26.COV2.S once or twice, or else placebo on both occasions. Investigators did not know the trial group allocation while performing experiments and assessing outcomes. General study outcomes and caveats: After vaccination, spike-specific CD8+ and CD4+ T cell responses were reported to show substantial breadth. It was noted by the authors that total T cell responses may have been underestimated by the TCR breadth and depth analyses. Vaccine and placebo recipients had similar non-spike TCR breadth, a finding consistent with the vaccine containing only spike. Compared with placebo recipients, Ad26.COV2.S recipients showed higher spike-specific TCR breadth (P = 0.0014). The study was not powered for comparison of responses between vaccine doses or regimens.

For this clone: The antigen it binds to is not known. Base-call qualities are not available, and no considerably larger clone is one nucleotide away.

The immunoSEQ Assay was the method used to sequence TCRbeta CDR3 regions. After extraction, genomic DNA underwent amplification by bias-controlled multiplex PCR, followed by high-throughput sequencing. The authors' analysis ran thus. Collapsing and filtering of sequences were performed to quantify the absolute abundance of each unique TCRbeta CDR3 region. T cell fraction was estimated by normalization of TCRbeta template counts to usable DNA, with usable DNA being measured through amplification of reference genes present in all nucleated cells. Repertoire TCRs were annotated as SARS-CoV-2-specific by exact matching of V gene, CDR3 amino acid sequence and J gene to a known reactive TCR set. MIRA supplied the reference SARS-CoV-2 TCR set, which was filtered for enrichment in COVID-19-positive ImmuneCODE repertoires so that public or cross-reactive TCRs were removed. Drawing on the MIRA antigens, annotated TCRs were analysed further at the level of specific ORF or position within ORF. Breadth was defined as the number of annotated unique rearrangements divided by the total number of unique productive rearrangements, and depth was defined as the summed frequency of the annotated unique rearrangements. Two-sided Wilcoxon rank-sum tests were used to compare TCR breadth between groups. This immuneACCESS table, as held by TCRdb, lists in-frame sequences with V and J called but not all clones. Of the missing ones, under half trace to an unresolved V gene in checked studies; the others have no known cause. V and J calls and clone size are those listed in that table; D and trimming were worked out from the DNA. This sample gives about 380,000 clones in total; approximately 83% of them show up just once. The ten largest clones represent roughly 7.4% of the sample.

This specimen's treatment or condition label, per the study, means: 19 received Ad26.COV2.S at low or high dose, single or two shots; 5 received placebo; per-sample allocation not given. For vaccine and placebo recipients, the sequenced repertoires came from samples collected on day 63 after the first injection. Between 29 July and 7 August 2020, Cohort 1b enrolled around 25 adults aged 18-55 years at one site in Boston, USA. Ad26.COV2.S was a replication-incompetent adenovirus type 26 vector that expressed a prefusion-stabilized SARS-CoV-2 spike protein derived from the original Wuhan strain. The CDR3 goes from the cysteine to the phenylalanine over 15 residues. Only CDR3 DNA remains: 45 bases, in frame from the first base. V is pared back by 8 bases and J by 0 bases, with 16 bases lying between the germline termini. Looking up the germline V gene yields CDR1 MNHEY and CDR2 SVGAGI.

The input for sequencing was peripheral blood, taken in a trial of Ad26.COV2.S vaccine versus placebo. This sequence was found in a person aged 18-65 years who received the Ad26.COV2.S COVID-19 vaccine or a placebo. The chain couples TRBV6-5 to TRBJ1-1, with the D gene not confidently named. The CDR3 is CASGGVKGMNTEAFF. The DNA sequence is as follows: TGTGCCAGCGGCGGGGTTAAGGGAATGAACACTGAAGCTTTCTTT.